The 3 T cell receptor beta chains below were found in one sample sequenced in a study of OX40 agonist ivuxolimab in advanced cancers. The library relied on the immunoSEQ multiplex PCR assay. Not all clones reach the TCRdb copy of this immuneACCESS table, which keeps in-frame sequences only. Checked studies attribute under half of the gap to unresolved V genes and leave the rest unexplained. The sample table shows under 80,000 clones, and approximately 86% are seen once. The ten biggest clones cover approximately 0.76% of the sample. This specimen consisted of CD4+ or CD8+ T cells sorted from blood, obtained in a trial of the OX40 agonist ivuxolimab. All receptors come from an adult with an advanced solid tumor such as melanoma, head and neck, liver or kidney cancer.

The CDR3 is CAISESRNIQYF. DNA for the CDR3: TGTGCCATCAGTGAGTCCAGAAACATTCAGTACTTC. The chain combines TRBV10-3 with TRBJ2-4, with no clear D. CDR3 size: 12 residues. Trimming shortened V by 0 bases and J by 6 bases, and 3 bases separated the two germline ends. Germline CDR1 reads ENHRY; CDR2 reads SYGVKD.

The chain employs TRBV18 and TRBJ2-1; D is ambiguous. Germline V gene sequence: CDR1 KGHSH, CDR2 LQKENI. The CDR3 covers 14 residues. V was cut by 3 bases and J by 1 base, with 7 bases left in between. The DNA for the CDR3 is TGTGCCAGCTCACCCTTCGGGTCCTACAATGAGCAGTTCTTC. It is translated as CASSPFGSYNEQFF. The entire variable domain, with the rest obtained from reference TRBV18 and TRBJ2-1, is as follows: NAGVMQNPRHLVRRRGQEARLRCSPMKGHSHVYWYRQLPEEGLKFMVYLQKENIIDESGMPKERFSAEFPKEGPSILRIQQVVRGDSAAYFCASSPFGSYNEQFFGPGTRLTVL.

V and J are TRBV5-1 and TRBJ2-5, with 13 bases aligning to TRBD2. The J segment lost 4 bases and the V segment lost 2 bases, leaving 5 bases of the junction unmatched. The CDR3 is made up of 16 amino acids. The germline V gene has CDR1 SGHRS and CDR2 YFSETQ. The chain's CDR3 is CASSFAWTSGGETQYF. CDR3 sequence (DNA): TGCGCCAGCAGCTTCGCCTGGACTAGCGGGGGAGAGACCCAGTACTTC. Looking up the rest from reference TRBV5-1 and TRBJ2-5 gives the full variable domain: KAGVTQTPRYLIKTRGQQVTLSCSPISGHRSVSWYQQTPGQGLQFLFEYFSETQRNKGNFPGRFSGRQFSNSRSEMNVSTLELGDSALYLCASSFAWTSGGETQYFGPGTRLLVL.